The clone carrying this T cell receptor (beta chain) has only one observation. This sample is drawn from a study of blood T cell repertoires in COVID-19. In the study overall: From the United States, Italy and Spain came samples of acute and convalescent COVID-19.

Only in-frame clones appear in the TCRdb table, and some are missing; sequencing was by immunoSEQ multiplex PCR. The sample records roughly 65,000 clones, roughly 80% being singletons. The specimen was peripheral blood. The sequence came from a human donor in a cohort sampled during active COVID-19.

The CDR3 spells CASSLVGTSSQGGAQYF. CDR3 nucleotides: TGTGCCAGCAGCTTAGTCGGGACTAGCAGCCAGGGTGGGGCCCAGTACTTC. The rearrangement uses TRBV7-2 and TRBJ2-5, with 9 bases aligning to TRBD2. This CDR3 spans 17 amino acids. With 1 base clipped from V and 9 bases from J, the junction kept 15 bases outside the gene matches. Germline loops: CDR1 SGHTA, CDR2 FQGNSA.